These T cell receptor beta chains were read from a single sample in a study of CD8+CD57+ T cells in acquired aplastic anemia. MiXCR, applied by TCRdb to the reads, yields one record per CDR3 protein. The repertoire holds around 190,000 distinct CDR3 sequences, with about 44% as singletons. Material: sorted CD4+, CD8+, or CD8+CD57+ T cells (not recorded which) from PBMCs. These receptors came from a human donor with aplastic anemia. CDR3s include the opening cysteine and the closing phenylalanine or tryptophan. The D gene is left open where the match is weak. The size entry is marked missing in some rows and otherwise reads once, few, many or a size class.

V gene: TRBV6-4; clone size: NA; J gene: TRBJ2-3; CDR3 length: 14; D gene: NA; CDR3 DNA: TGTGCCAGCAGTGACGGGGGGTCCACAGATACGCAGTATTTT; CDR3 protein: CASSDGGSTDTQYF
V gene: TRBV24-1; clone size: once; J gene: TRBJ2-1; CDR3 length: 14; D gene: NA; CDR3 DNA: TGTGCCACCAGTGACGTGAGGGGGACCAATGAGCAGTTCTTC; CDR3 protein: CATSDVRGTNEQFF
V gene: TRBV20-1; clone size: many; J gene: TRBJ2-6; CDR3 length: 16; D gene: NA; CDR3 DNA: TGCAGTGCAAAAATGGGGGTACTCTCTGGGGCCAACGTCCTGACTTTC; CDR3 protein: CSAKMGVLSGANVLTF
V gene: TRBV24-1; clone size: NA; J gene: TRBJ1-2; CDR3 length: 16; D gene: TRBD1; CDR3 DNA: TGTGCCACCAGTGCCCCTTGGGACAGGGAGGGATATGGCTACACCTTC; CDR3 protein: CATSAPWDREGYGYTF
V gene: TRBV13; clone size: NA; J gene: TRBJ2-1; CDR3 length: 16; D gene: TRBD2; CDR3 DNA: TGTGCCAGCAGCTCAGCGGGAGGGCACTCCTACAATGAGCAGTTCTTC; CDR3 protein: CASSSAGGHSYNEQFF
V gene: TRBV10-3; clone size: NA; J gene: TRBJ2-1; CDR3 length: 15; D gene: NA; CDR3 DNA: TGTGCCATCCCCAAAGTGGGTAGCGGAAGGGATGAGCAGTTCTTC; CDR3 protein: CAIPKVGSGRDEQFF
V gene: TRBV29-1; clone size: NA; J gene: TRBJ1-2; CDR3 length: 13; D gene: TRBD1; CDR3 DNA: TGCAGCGTTAAGGACAGGGGGAACTATGGCTACACCTTC; CDR3 protein: CSVKDRGNYGYTF
V gene: TRBV4-2; clone size: many; J gene: TRBJ2-3; CDR3 length: 15; D gene: NA; CDR3 DNA: TGTGCCAGCAGCCAAGCCCATTCTCGCACAGATACGCAGTATTTT; CDR3 protein: CASSQAHSRTDTQYF
V gene: TRBV10-2; clone size: many; J gene: TRBJ1-1; CDR3 length: 12; D gene: NA; CDR3 DNA: TGCGCCAGCAAATCCGACAGCCAAGAAGCTTTCTTT; CDR3 protein: CASKSDSQEAFF
V gene: TRBV19; clone size: few; J gene: TRBJ1-1; CDR3 length: 12; D gene: NA; CDR3 DNA: TGTGCCAGTAGATGGGGGAACACTGAAGCTTTCTTT; CDR3 protein: CASRWGNTEAFF
V gene: TRBV7-3; clone size: many; J gene: TRBJ2-1; CDR3 length: 20; D gene: NA; CDR3 DNA: TGTGCCAGCAGCATAAGACAGGGGTCACTAGCGGGTACCTCCTACAATGAGCAGTTCTTC; CDR3 protein: CASSIRQGSLAGTSYNEQFF
V gene: TRBV19; clone size: NA; J gene: TRBJ2-4; CDR3 length: 13; D gene: TRBD1; CDR3 DNA: TGTGCCACCGTGGCGGACAGGGTAAACATTCAGTACTTC; CDR3 protein: CATVADRVNIQYF
V gene: TRBV19; clone size: NA; J gene: TRBJ2-3; CDR3 length: 12; D gene: NA; CDR3 DNA: TGTGCCAGTAGTACAGCAGGGAGTACGCAGTATTTT; CDR3 protein: CASSTAGSTQYF
V gene: TRBV29-1; clone size: NA; J gene: TRBJ2-1; CDR3 length: 14; D gene: NA; CDR3 DNA: TGCGGCGTTGGAAGGAGCCAGTATTACAATGAGCAGTTCTTC; CDR3 protein: CGVGRSQYYNEQFF
V gene: TRBV19; clone size: many; J gene: TRBJ2-7; CDR3 length: 14; D gene: NA; CDR3 DNA: TGTGCCAGTAGTATTAGTGAGGGCCCCTACGAGCAGTACTTC; CDR3 protein: CASSISEGPYEQYF
V gene: TRBV19; clone size: NA; J gene: TRBJ2-5; CDR3 length: 14; D gene: NA; CDR3 DNA: TGTGCCAGTAGTATTGTGGGACCCCAAGAGACCCAGTACTTC; CDR3 protein: CASSIVGPQETQYF
V gene: TRBV10-1; clone size: NA; J gene: TRBJ2-3; CDR3 length: 15; D gene: NA; CDR3 DNA: TGCGCCAGCAGTGAGACAAGGACCTCCACAGATACGCAGTATTTT; CDR3 protein: CASSETRTSTDTQYF
V gene: TRBV4-1; clone size: few; J gene: TRBJ2-7; CDR3 length: 14; D gene: TRBD1; CDR3 DNA: TGCGCCAGCAGCCAAGCAGGGGGCGGATACGAGCAGTACTTC; CDR3 protein: CASSQAGGGYEQYF
V gene: TRBV24-1; clone size: NA; J gene: TRBJ2-3; CDR3 length: 17; D gene: TRBD2; CDR3 DNA: TGTGCCACCAGTGATCCACGGGGGGAAATAAGCACAGATACGCAGTATTTT; CDR3 protein: CATSDPRGEISTDTQYF
V gene: TRBV20-1; clone size: NA; J gene: TRBJ2-7; CDR3 length: 14; D gene: TRBD1; CDR3 DNA: TGCAGTGCTGGCCCAGGACAGGGGGACTACGAGCAGTACTTC; CDR3 protein: CSAGPGQGDYEQYF
V gene: TRBV7-3; clone size: NA; J gene: TRBJ2-7; CDR3 length: 13; D gene: NA; CDR3 DNA: TGTGCCAGCAGCTTATCCCTCTCCTACGAGCAGTACTTC; CDR3 protein: CASSLSLSYEQYF
V gene: TRBV25-1; clone size: few; J gene: TRBJ2-1; CDR3 length: 15; D gene: TRBD1; CDR3 DNA: TGTGCCAGCAGTGAATATGCGACAGGGCCCAATGAGCAGTTCTTC; CDR3 protein: CASSEYATGPNEQFF
V gene: TRBV29-1; clone size: NA; J gene: TRBJ1-4; CDR3 length: 12; D gene: TRBD1; CDR3 DNA: TGCAGCGTCGGGACAGGGGATGAAAAACTGTTTTTT; CDR3 protein: CSVGTGDEKLFF
V gene: TRBV7-9; clone size: many; J gene: TRBJ1-6; CDR3 length: 13; D gene: NA; CDR3 DNA: TGTGCCAGCAGTCAGGTTGTGGGATCACCCCTCCACTTT; CDR3 protein: CASSQVVGSPLHF
V gene: TRBV24-1; clone size: NA; J gene: TRBJ2-3; CDR3 length: 16; D gene: NA; CDR3 DNA: TGTGCCACCAGTGATTTGTTGGCCCCAGGAACAGATACGCAGTATTTT; CDR3 protein: CATSDLLAPGTDTQYF
V gene: TRBV14; clone size: NA; J gene: TRBJ1-2; CDR3 length: 16; D gene: NA; CDR3 DNA: TGTGCCAGCTCACCACCGATTGTCCAGGCAGTCTATGGCTACACCTTC; CDR3 protein: CASSPPIVQAVYGYTF
V gene: TRBV20-1; clone size: NA; J gene: TRBJ2-5; CDR3 length: 16; D gene: TRBD2; CDR3 DNA: TGCAGTGCTAGGAAATTAGCGGGAGATCTCTCAGAGACCCAGTACTTC; CDR3 protein: CSARKLAGDLSETQYF
V gene: TRBV2; clone size: NA; J gene: TRBJ1-1; CDR3 length: 14; D gene: NA; CDR3 DNA: TGTGCCAGCAGTGAACCCAAAATGAACACTGAAGCTTTCTTT; CDR3 protein: CASSEPKMNTEAFF
V gene: TRBV19; clone size: few; J gene: TRBJ2-5; CDR3 length: 13; D gene: NA; CDR3 DNA: TGTGCCAGTAGTACGGAGTCCGGGGGGACCCAGTACTTC; CDR3 protein: CASSTESGGTQYF
V gene: TRBV10-3; clone size: many; J gene: TRBJ1-3; CDR3 length: 15; D gene: NA; CDR3 DNA: TGTGCCATCAACCCCGGAGTTCAATCTGGAAACACCATATATTTT; CDR3 protein: CAINPGVQSGNTIYF
V gene: TRBV29-1; clone size: NA; J gene: TRBJ2-3; CDR3 length: 14; D gene: NA; CDR3 DNA: TGCAGCGTTGGGGGGTCGTCTAGCACAGATACGCAGTATTTT; CDR3 protein: CSVGGSSSTDTQYF
V gene: TRBV19; clone size: NA; J gene: TRBJ1-6; CDR3 length: 13; D gene: NA; CDR3 DNA: TGTGCCATCTTCTGTTGGGATAATTCACCCCTCCACTTT; CDR3 protein: CAIFCWDNSPLHF
V gene: TRBV5-1; clone size: many; J gene: TRBJ1-1; CDR3 length: 13; D gene: NA; CDR3 DNA: TGCGCCAGCAGCTTGGGCATGAACACTGAAGCTTTCTTT; CDR3 protein: CASSLGMNTEAFF
V gene: TRBV19; clone size: NA; J gene: TRBJ1-1; CDR3 length: 13; D gene: NA; CDR3 DNA: TGTGCCAGTAGTATTTTCAAGAACACTGAAGCTTTCTTT; CDR3 protein: CASSIFKNTEAFF
V gene: TRBV29-1; clone size: NA; J gene: TRBJ2-3; CDR3 length: 15; D gene: TRBD1; CDR3 DNA: TGCAGCGTTGAATCGCGACAGGGAAGCACAGATACGCAGTATTTT; CDR3 protein: CSVESRQGSTDTQYF
V gene: TRBV19; clone size: NA; J gene: TRBJ2-1; CDR3 length: 14; D gene: TRBD1; CDR3 DNA: TGTGCCAGCCAAAACCGGGACAGGGGCAATGAGCAGTTCTTC; CDR3 protein: CASQNRDRGNEQFF
V gene: TRBV10-2; clone size: few; J gene: TRBJ2-7; CDR3 length: 14; D gene: NA; CDR3 DNA: TGCGCCAGCAGTGAAAGGGGGAGCTCCTACGAGCAGTACTTC; CDR3 protein: CASSERGSSYEQYF
V gene: TRBV9; clone size: NA; J gene: TRBJ2-3; CDR3 length: 14; D gene: NA; CDR3 DNA: TGTGCCAGCAGCGTGTCCACCTGGGCAGATACGCAGTATTTT; CDR3 protein: CASSVSTWADTQYF
V gene: TRBV29-1; clone size: few; J gene: TRBJ1-3; CDR3 length: 15; D gene: NA; CDR3 DNA: TGCAGCGTTGTGAAAGCCAGGGTCACTGGAAACACCATATATTTT; CDR3 protein: CSVVKARVTGNTIYF
V gene: TRBV5-4; clone size: NA; J gene: TRBJ2-3; CDR3 length: 16; D gene: NA; CDR3 DNA: TGTGCCAGCAGCCTGGACTACACCACCTCTGGGGATACGCAGTATTTT; CDR3 protein: CASSLDYTTSGDTQYF